This entry describes one T cell receptor (beta chain). These data come from a study of T-cell reconstitution after alpha-beta-depleted transplantation in children. Preparing the TCRbeta library involved the use of unique molecular identifiers. TCRdb re-called the PCR reads with MiXCR, one entry per CDR3 protein. The sample lists some 290,000 distinct CDR3 sequences, around 9.6% occurring once. CDR1 SGDLS and CDR2 YYNGEE come from the germline V gene. CDR3 length: 15 amino acids. Trimming removed 3 bases at V and 4 bases at J, with 16 bases between. The specimen was PBMCs from the stem cell graft donor, collected from the stem cell graft. The sequence was obtained from a human donor who donated a stem cell graft to a child with SCID. The chain has TRBV9 and TRBJ1-2; weak D call: TRBD1 (6 bases). CDR3 region: CASSEGGGTIYGYTF. In nucleotides, the CDR3 is TGTGCCAGCAGCGAAGGGGGGGGCACGATCTATGGCTACACCTTC.